This T cell receptor (beta chain) derives from a study of blood T cell repertoires in COVID-19 (TCRdb year 2020). Notes on the research overall: Samples from collaborators originated in the United States, Italy and Spain and spanned both the acute and convalescent phases of COVID-19. The material from the prospective study consisted of cDNA or gDNA derived from T cells, B-cell-depleted T cells, or PBMCs. Deeply sampled blood TCRbeta repertoires from subjects exposed to, actively infected with, or recovered from COVID-19 were included in the dataset. The repertoires were made available in a free public database intended to serve as a resource for research on the immune response to SARS-CoV-2. The samples were drawn from the first 160 participants of the ongoing ImmuneRACE study and from 1,254 subjects provided by 6 global collaborators. Nearly every sample came with metadata listing a de-identified subject ID, COVID-19 status, age in years and sex. Where available, HLA class I and class II types were taken from metadata supplied by the sample provider and were not determined by assay-based typing. Results the study describes overall, beyond this receptor: How much clinical and demographic metadata was included differed by source and by participant, and the metadata was provided uncurated.

TCRbeta CDR3 regions were amplified from genomic DNA by means of the immunoSEQ Assay, a bias-controlled multiplex PCR. The original pipeline was this. The number of nucleated cells in each sample was estimated from the amplification of reference gene primers within the assay. To quantify the absolute abundance of each unique TCRbeta CDR3 rearrangement, sequence reads were collapsed and filtered. For each sample, productive Simpson clonality was calculated by taking the square root of Simpson's diversity index across productive rearrangements. The clones in this table, taken by TCRdb from immuneACCESS, are in-frame only. Not every clone is retained; where verified, under half of the shortfall comes from an unresolved V gene, and the cause of the rest is unknown. V and J calls and clone size are as listed in that table; D and trimming were resolved from the DNA. The table for this sample lists about 490,000 clones; approximately 83% of them were counted only once. The ten largest account for about 3% of the sample.

Relative to germline, V is missing 1 base and J is missing 0 bases, with 0 bases of the junction outside any gene match. Reading the germline V gene (reference sequence) gives CDR1 LNHDA and CDR2 SQIVND. The CDR3 runs 15 residues from the cysteine to the phenylalanine. Only CDR3 DNA remains: 45 bases, in frame from the first base. Whole blood was collected in K2EDTA tubes by collaborating institutions according to the institutions' own protocols. For TCRbeta analysis, collaborators shipped samples in one of three forms: frozen whole blood, isolated PBMCs, or DNA extracted from either of those sample types. Concerning this clone itself: The target of this receptor is not known. One base away there is no much larger clone; base qualities are not given.

Sequencing was carried out using peripheral blood. The sequence came from a human donor in a cohort sampled during active COVID-19. The V gene is TRBV19 and the J gene is TRBJ2-7, and TRBD1 matches 10 of the central bases. CDR3 sequence: CASSIGQGASYEQYF. The DNA reads as follows: TGTGCCAGTAGTATAGGACAGGGGGCCTCCTACGAGCAGTACTTC.